The source of this T cell receptor beta chain is a study of identical twins. Study-wide findings and caveats: Conclusions were drawn cross-sectionally by statistical analysis, without following the same donors.

This CDR3 comprises 14 residues. Trimming removed 6 bases at V and 4 bases at J, with 15 bases between. This clonotype has at least ten counts. What it binds is not known. Via MiXCR, TCRdb re-called the 5' RACE reads, giving one row per CDR3 protein. This repertoire shows 350,000 to 500,000 distinct CDR3 sequences, around 18% found once; its top ten account for about 12%. This chain links TRBV12-3 or TRBV12-4 with TRBJ1-2, with D possibly being TRBD1 (6 bases). This clonotype was obtained from a man aged 50-60 years in good health. Sequenced: naive T cells sorted from blood. In DNA form, the CDR3 reads TGTGCCAGCAGCCCCAGGGGAGGATTCTATGGCTACACCTTC. Translated, it gives CASSPRGGFYGYTF.